This T cell receptor (beta chain) was recovered during a study of PD-1 blockade in classical Hodgkin lymphoma. Following autologous stem cell transplantation, relapse occurred in every patient, and exposure to brentuximab vedotin varied. The method was immunoSEQ multiplex PCR; TCRdb's version includes in-frame clones alone and lacks a portion of them. The repertoire includes 25,000 to 30,000 clones, 83% of them detected once, and around 23% sits in the top ten. The clonotype originates from a human donor with classical Hodgkin lymphoma. This specimen consisted of peripheral blood mononuclear cells (PBMCs), obtained before the second cycle of nivolumab.

In DNA, the CDR3 is TGTGCCAGCAGCCCCCGGACAGGGGTCTACGAGCAGTACTTC. Its protein is CASSPRTGVYEQYF. The chain has TRBV7-8 and TRBJ2-7, with 9 bases lining up with TRBD1. The CDR3 runs to 14 residues. The V gene end was trimmed by 5 bases and the J gene end by 3 bases; junction bases not matched to a gene: 5. The V gene's germline CDR1 is SGHVS and CDR2 FQNEAQ.